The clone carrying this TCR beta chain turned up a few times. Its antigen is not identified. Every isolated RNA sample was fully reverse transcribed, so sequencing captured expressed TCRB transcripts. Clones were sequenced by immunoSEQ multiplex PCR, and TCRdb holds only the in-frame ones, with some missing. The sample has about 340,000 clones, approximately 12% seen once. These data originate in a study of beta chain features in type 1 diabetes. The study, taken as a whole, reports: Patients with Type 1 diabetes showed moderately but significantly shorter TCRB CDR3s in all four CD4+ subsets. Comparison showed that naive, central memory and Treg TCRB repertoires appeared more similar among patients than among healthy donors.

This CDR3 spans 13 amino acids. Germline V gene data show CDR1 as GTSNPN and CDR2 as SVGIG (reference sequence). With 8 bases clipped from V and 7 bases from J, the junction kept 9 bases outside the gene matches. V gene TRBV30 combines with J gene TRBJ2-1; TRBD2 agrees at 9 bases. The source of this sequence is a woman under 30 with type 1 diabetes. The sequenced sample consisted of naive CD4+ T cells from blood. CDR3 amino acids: CALASGIGNEQFF. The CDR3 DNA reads TGTGCCCTGGCTAGCGGGATAGGAAATGAGCAGTTCTTC.